What follows describes a single T cell receptor (beta chain). What it recognizes is unknown. Its ends do not fully match the called genes, so a read error is possible. CDR1 SEHNR and CDR2 FQNEAQ come from the germline V gene (reference sequence). The CDR3 runs to 13 residues. The TCR beta CDR3 regions underwent amplification using RNA transcripts as the source. The HTBI set primed first-round TCR CDR3 RT-PCR. TCRdb re-called the multiplex PCR reads through MiXCR, storing one row per CDR3 protein. The top ten hold 8.4% of the sample, which has more than 600,000 distinct CDR3 sequences, about a sixth seen once. This record comes from a study of T cells in Graves' hyperthyroidism and ophthalmopathy. Study results and limitations: The model identified upcoming ophthalmopathy a median approximately seven months ahead of onset.

No ophthalmopathy progression within 18 months constituted stable Graves' hyperthyroidism. Patients having uncontrolled infection, another autoimmune disease, pregnancy or lactation were not included. The diagnostic basis comprised clinical symptoms, serum thyroxine and TRAb, thyroid ultrasound and orbital computed tomography. This receptor was identified in a man between 18 and 35 years old with Graves' hyperthyroidism. J is TRBJ1-1 and V is TRBV7-9; D unclear. Sample: blood. The CDR3 DNA reads as TGTGCCAGCAGCTTAGCGGGGAGGACTGTAGCTTTCTTT. Residues: CASSLAGRTVAFF.